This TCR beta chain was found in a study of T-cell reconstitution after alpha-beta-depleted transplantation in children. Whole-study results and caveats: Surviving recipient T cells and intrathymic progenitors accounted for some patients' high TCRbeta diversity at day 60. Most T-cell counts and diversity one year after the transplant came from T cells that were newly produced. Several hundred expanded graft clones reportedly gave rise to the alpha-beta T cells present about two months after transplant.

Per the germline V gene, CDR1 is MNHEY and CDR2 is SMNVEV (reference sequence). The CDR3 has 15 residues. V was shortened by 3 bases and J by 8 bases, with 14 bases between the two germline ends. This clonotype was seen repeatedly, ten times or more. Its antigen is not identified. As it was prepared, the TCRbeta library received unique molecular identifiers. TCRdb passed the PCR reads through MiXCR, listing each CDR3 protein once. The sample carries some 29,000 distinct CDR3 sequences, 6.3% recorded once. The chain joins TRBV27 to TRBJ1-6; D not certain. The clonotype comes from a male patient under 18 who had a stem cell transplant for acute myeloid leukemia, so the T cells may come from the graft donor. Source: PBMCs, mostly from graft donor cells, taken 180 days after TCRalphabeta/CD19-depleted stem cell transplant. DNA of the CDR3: TGTGCCAGCAGTTTGGTCACCGCCACCGATTCACCCCTCCACTTT. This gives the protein CASSLVTATDSPLHF.